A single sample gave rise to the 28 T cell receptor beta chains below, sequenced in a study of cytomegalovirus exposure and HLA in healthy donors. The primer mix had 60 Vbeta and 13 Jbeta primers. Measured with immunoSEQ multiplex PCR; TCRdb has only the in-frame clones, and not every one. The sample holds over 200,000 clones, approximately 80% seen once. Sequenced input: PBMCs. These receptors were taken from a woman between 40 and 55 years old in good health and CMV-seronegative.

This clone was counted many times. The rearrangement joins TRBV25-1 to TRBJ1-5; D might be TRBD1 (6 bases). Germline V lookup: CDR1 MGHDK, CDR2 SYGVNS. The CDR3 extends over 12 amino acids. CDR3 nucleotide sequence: TGTGCGGACAGATCTCTTAATCAGCCCCAGCATTTT. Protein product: CADRSLNQPQHF.

CDR3: CASSARQGDSPLHF. For the CDR3, the DNA is TGTGCCAGCAGCGCCAGACAGGGAGATTCACCCCTCCACTTT. The V and J genes are TRBV9 and TRBJ1-6; 7 bases line up with TRBD1. Germline-derived CDR1 and CDR2 are SGDLS and YYNGEE. CDR3 size: 14 residues. Germline trimming cut 3 bases from V and 8 bases from J; bases unmatched to any gene: 5.

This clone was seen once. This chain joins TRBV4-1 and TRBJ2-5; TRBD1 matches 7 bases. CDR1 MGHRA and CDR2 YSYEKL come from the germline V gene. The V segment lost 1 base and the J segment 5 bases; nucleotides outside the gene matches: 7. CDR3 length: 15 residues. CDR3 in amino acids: CASSQVEGARETQYF. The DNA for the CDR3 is TGCGCCAGCAGCCAAGTCGAGGGGGCCAGGGAGACCCAGTACTTC.

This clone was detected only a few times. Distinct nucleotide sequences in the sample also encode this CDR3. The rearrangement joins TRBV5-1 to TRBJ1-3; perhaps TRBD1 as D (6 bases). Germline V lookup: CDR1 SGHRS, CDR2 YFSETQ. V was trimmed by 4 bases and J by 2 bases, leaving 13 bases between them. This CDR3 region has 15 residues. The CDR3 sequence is CASSPSGGPGNTIYF. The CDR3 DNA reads TGCGCCAGCAGCCCGTCGGGGGGCCCTGGAAACACCATATATTTT.

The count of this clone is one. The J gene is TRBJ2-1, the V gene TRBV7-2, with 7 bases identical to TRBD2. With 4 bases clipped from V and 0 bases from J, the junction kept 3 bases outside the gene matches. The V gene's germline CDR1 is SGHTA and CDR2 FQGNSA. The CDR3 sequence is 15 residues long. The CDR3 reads CASSYAGDSYNEQFF. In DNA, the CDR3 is TGTGCCAGCAGCTACGCGGGAGACTCCTACAATGAGCAGTTCTTC. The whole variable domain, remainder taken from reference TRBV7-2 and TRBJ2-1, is GAGVSQSPSNKVTEKGKDVELRCDPISGHTALYWYRQSLGQGLEFLIYFQGNSAPDKSGLPSDRFSAERTGGSVSTLTIQRTQQEDSAVYLCASSYAGDSYNEQFFGPGTRLTVL.

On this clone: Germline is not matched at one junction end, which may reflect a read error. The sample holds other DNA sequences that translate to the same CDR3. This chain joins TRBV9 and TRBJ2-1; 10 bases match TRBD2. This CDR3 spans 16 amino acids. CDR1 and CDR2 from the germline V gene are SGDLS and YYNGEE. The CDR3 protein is CASSASSGGSYNEQFF. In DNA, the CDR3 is TGTGCCAGCAGCGCGTCTAGCGGGGGATCCTACAACGAGCAGTTCTTC. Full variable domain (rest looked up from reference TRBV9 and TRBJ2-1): DSGVTQTPKHLITATGQRVTLRCSPRSGDLSVYWYQQSLDQGLQFLIQYYNGEERAKGNILERFSAQQFPDLHSELNLSSLELGDSALYFCASSASSGGSYNEQFFGPGTRLTVL.

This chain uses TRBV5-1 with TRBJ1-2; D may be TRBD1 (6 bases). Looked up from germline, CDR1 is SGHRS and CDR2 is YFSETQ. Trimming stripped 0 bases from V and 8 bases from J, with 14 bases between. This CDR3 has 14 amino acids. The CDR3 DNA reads TGCGCCAGCAGCTTGGAGGGGGGGGCGCGGGGCTACACCTTC. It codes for CASSLEGGARGYTF.

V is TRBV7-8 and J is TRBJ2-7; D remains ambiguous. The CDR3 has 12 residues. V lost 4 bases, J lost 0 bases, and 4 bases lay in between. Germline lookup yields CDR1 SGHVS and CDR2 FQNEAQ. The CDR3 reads CASSSLSYEQYF. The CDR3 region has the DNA TGTGCCAGCAGCTCCCTCTCCTACGAGCAGTACTTC.

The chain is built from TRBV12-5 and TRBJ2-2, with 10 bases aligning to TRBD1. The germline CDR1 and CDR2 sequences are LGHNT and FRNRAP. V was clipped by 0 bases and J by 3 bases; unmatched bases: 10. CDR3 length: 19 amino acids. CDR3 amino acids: CASGLVVVTGTGDTGELFF. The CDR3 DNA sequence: TGTGCTAGTGGTTTGGTAGTCGTAACCGGGACAGGGGACACCGGGGAGCTGTTTTTT.

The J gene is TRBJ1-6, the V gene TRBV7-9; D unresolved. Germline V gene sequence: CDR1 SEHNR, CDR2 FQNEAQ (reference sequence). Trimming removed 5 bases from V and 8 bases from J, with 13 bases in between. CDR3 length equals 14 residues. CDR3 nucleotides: TGTGCCAGCAGCAAATACACTGGAGATTCACCCCTCCACTTT. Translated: CASSKYTGDSPLHF. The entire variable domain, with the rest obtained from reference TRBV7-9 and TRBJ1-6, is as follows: DTGVSQNPRHKITKRGQNVTFRCDPISEHNRLYWYRQTLGQGPEFLTYFQNEAQLEKSRLLSDRFSAERPKGSFSTLEIQRTEQGDSAMYLCASSKYTGDSPLHFGNGTRLTVT.

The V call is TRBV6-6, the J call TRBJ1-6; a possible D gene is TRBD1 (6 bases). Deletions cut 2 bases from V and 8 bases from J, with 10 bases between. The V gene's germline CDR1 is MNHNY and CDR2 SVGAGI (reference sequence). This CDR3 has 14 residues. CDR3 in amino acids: CASSYKAGDSPLHF. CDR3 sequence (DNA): TGTGCCAGCAGTTACAAGGCAGGGGATTCACCCCTCCACTTT.

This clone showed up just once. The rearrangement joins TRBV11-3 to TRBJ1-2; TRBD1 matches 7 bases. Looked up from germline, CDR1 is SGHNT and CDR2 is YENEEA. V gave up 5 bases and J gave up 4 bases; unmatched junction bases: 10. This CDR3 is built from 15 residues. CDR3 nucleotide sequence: TGTGCCAGCAGCCTCGGGACAGTTGATGGCTATGGCTACACCTTC. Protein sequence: CASSLGTVDGYGYTF.

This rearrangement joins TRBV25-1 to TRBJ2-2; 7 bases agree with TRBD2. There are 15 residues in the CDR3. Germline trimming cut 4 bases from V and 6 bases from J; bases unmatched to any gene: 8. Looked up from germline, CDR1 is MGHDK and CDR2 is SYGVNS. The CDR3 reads CASSGGGLLPGELFF. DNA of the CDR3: TGTGCCAGCAGTGGGGGGGGACTATTACCCGGGGAGCTGTTTTTT.

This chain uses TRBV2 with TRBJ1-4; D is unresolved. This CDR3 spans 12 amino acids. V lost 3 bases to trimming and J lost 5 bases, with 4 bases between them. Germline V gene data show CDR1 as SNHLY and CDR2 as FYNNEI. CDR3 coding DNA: TGTGCCAGCAGTGAGCAGAATGAAAAACTGTTTTTT. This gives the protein CASSEQNEKLFF. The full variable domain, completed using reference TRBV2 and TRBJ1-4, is EPEVTQTPSHQVTQMGQEVILRCVPISNHLYFYWYRQILGQKVEFLVSFYNNEISEKSEIFDDQFSVERPDGSNFTLKIRSTKLEDSAMYFCASSEQNEKLFFGSGTQLSVL.

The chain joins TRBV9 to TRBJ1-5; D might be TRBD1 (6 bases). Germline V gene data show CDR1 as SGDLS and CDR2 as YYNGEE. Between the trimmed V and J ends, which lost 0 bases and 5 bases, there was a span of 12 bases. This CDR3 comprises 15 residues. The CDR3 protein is CASSVAGQEDQPQHF. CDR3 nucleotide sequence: TGTGCCAGCAGCGTAGCGGGACAAGAGGATCAGCCCCAGCATTTT.

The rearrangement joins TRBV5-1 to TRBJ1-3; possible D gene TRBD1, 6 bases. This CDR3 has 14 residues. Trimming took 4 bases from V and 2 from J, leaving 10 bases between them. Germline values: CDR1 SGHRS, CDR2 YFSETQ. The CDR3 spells CASSRDTAGNTIYF. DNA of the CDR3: TGCGCCAGCAGCAGGGACACTGCTGGAAACACCATATATTTT.

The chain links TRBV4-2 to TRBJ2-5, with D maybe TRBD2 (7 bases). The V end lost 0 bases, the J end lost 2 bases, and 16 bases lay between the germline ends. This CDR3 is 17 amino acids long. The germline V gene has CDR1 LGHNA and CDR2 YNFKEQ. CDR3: CASSQEWEGGPQETQYF. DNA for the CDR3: TGTGCCAGCAGCCAAGAGTGGGAGGGGGGGCCGCAAGAGACCCAGTACTTC.

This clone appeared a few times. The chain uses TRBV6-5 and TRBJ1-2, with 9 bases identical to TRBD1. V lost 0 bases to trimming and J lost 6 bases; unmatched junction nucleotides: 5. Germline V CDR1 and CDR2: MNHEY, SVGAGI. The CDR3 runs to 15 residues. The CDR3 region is CASSYSRTGDNGYTF. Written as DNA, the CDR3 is TGTGCCAGCAGTTACTCGAGGACAGGGGACAATGGCTACACCTTC.

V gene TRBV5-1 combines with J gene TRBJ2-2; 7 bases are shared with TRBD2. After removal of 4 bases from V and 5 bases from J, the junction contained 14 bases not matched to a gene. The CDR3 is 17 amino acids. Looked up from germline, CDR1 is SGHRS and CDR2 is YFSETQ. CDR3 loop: CASSPLSPGEGTGELFF. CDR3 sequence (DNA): TGCGCCAGCAGCCCGCTAAGTCCTGGGGAGGGGACCGGGGAGCTGTTTTTT.

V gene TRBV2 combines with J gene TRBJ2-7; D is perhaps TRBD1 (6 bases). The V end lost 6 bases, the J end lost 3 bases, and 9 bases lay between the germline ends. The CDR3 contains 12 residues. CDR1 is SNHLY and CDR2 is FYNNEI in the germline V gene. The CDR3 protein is CASSGQYYEQYF. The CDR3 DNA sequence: TGTGCCAGCAGCGGACAGTACTACGAGCAGTACTTC.

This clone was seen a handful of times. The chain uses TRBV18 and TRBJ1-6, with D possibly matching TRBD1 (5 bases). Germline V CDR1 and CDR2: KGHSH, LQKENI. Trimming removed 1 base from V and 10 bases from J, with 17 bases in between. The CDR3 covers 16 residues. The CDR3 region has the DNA TGTGCCAGCTCACCACTATCGGTCAGGGTAGGGTCACCCCTCCACTTT. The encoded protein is CASSPLSVRVGSPLHF.

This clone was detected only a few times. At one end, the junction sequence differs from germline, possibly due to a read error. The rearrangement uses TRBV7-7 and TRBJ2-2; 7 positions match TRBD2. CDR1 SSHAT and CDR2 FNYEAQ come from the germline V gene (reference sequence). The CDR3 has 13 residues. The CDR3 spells CASSQAGTGELFF. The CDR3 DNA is TGTGCTAGCAGCCAAGCGGGGACCGGGGAGCTGTTTTTT.

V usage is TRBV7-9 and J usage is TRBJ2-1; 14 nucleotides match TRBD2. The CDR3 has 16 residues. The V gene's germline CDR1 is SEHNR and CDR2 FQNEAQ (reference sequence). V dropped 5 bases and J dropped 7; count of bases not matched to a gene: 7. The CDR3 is CASSDRTSGGRNEQFF. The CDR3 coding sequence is TGTGCCAGCAGCGATAGGACTAGCGGGGGGAGGAATGAGCAGTTCTTC.

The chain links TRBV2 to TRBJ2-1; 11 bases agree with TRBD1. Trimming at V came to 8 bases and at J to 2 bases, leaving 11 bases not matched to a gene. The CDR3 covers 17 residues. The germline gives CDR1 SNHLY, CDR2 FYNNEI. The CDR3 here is CASPRGGQGVTYNEQFF. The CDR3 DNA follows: TGTGCCAGCCCACGGGGGGGACAGGGGGTTACCTACAATGAGCAGTTCTTC.

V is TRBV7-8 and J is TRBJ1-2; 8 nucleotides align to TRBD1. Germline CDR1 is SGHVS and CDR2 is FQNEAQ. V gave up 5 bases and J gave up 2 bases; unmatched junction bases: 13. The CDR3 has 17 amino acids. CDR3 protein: CASSRSAGGSQNYGYTF. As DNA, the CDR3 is TGTGCCAGCAGCCGGTCGGCAGGGGGCAGCCAAAACTATGGCTACACCTTC.

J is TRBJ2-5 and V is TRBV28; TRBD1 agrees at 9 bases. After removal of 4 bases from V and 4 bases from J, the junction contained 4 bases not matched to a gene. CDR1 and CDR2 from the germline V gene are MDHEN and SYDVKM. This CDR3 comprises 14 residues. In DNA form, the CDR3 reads TGTGCCAGCAGTTCGGACAGGGGAGGAGAGACCCAGTACTTC. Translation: CASSSDRGGETQYF. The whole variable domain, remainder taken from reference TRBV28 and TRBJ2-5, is DVKVTQSSRYLVKRTGEKVFLECVQDMDHENMFWYRQDPGLGLRLIYFSYDVKMKEKGDIPEGYSVSREKKERFSLILESASTNQTSMYLCASSSDRGGETQYFGPGTRLLVL.

CDR3 DNA sequence: TGTGCCAGCAGCTTGATCAGGTTGTACGAGCAGTACTTC. Amino acids: CASSLIRLYEQYF. The rearrangement joins TRBV11-2 to TRBJ2-7; D is unresolved. This CDR3 spans 13 amino acids. Trimming pared 3 bases from V and 4 bases from J, leaving 10 bases between. The germline gives CDR1 SGHAT, CDR2 FQNNGV.

As DNA, the CDR3 is TGTGCCAGCAGCTTGGCCGGGGGTAAACAAGAGACCCAGTACTTC. The encoded protein is CASSLAGGKQETQYF. V is TRBV5-5 and J is TRBJ2-5, with D perhaps matching TRBD2 (6 bases). Trimming removed 0 bases from V and 2 bases from J, with 11 bases in between. CDR1 and CDR2 from the germline V gene are SGHKS and YYEKEE (reference sequence). The CDR3 runs to 15 residues.